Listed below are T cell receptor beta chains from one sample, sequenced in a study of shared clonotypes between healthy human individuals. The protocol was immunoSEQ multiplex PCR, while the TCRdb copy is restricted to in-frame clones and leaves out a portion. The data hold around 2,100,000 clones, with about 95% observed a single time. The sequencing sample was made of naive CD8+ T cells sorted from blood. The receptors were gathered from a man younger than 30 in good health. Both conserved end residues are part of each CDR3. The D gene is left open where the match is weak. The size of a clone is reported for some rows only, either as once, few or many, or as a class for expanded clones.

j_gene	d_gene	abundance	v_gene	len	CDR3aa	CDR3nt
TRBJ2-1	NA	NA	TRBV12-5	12	CASGDSYNEQFF	TGTGCTAGTGGGGATTCCTACAATGAGCAGTTCTTC
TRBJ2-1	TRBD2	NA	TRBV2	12	CASRRLAEEQFF	TGTGCCAGCAGACGACTAGCGGAGGAGCAGTTCTTC
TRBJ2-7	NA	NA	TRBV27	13	CASSLSGADEQYF	TGTGCCAGCAGTTTATCCGGGGCGGACGAGCAGTACTTC
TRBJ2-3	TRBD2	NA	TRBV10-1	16	CASSPRASGTTNTQYF	TGCGCCAGCAGTCCCAGGGCTAGCGGGACAACGAATACGCAGTATTTT
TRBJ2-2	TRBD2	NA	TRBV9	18	CASSVSGLAGGKTGELFF	TGTGCCAGCAGCGTCTCGGGACTAGCGGGGGGAAAAACCGGGGAGCTGTTTTTT
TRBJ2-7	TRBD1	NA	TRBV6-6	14	CASSYEGQSYEQYF	TGTGCCAGCAGTTACGAGGGACAGAGTTACGAGCAGTACTTC
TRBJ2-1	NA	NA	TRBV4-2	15	CASSHEVLADNEQFF	TGTGCCAGCAGCCATGAGGTCCTAGCCGACAATGAGCAGTTCTTC
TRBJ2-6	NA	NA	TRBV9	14	CASSVGSGANVLTF	TGTGCCAGCAGCGTGGGATCTGGGGCCAACGTCCTGACTTTC
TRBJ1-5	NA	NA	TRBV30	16	CAWSSGIGEFYQPQHF	TGTGCCTGGAGTAGTGGGATTGGGGAGTTTTATCAGCCCCAGCATTTT
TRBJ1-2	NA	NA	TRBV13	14	CASSLGSTDYGYTF	TGTGCCAGCAGCTTAGGTTCTACTGACTATGGCTACACCTTC
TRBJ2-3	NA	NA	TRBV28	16	CASSSSLITSTDTQYF	TGTGCCAGCAGTTCGAGTCTCATTACTAGCACAGATACGCAGTATTTT
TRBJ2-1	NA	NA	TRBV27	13	CASSLPTYNEQFF	TGTGCCAGCAGTTTACCCACCTACAATGAGCAGTTCTTC
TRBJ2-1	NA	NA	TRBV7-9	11	CASSPDEEQFF	TGTGCCAGCAGCCCCGATGAAGAGCAGTTCTTC
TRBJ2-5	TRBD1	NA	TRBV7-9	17	CASSLLGQGPPGETQYF	TGTGCCAGCAGCTTACTGGGACAGGGCCCACCAGGGGAGACCCAGTACTTC
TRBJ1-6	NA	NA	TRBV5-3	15	CARSHDAGLNSPLHF	TGTGCCAGAAGCCACGACGCGGGGCTTAATTCACCCCTCCACTTT
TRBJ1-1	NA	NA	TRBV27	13	CASSPLANTEAFF	TGTGCCAGCAGTCCCTTGGCAAACACTGAAGCTTTCTTT
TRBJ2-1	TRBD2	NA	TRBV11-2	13	CASRRTSASEQFF	TGTGCCAGCAGACGTACTAGCGCCTCTGAGCAGTTCTTC
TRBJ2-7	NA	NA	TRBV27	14	CASSLRGASYEQYF	TGTGCCAGCAGTTTGAGGGGGGCCAGCTACGAGCAGTACTTC
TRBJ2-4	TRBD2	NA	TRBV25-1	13	CASTSLAGNIQYF	TGTGCCAGCACTTCACTAGCGGGAAACATTCAGTACTTC
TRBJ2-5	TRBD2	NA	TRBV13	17	CASSLKGLAGGEETQYF	TGTGCCAGCAGCTTGAAGGGACTAGCGGGGGGCGAAGAGACCCAGTACTTC
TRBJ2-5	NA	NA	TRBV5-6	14	CASSAGVEEETQYF	TGTGCCAGCAGCGCAGGGGTCGAGGAAGAGACCCAGTACTTC
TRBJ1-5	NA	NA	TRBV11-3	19	CASSLKRGTPPQGNQPQHF	TGTGCCAGCAGCCTCAAGAGGGGGACACCTCCCCAGGGCAATCAGCCCCAGCATTTT
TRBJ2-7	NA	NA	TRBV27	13	CASSLGVGYEQYF	TGTGCCAGCAGCCTAGGGGTGGGGTACGAGCAGTACTTC
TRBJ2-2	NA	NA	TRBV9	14	CASSGTEATGELFF	TGTGCCAGCAGCGGGACAGAAGCCACCGGGGAGCTGTTTTTT
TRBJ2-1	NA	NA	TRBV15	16	CATSRDLGGTMHEQFF	TGTGCCACCAGCAGAGATTTAGGCGGAACGATGCATGAGCAGTTCTTC
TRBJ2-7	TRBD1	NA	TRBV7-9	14	CASSLGGGPYEQYF	TGTGCCAGCAGCTTAGGAGGGGGCCCATACGAGCAGTACTTC
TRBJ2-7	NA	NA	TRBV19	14	CASSDDGRSYEQYF	TGTGCCAGTAGCGACGACGGCAGGTCCTACGAGCAGTACTTC
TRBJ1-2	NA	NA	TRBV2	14	CASSEGQVNYGYTF	TGTGCCAGCAGTGAAGGTCAGGTTAACTATGGCTACACCTTC
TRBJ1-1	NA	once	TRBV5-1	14	CASSLLEVNTEAFF	TGCGCCAGCAGCTTGCTGGAGGTTAACACTGAAGCTTTCTTT
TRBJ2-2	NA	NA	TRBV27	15	CASSFIGPGTGELFF	TGTGCCAGCAGTTTCATAGGACCGGGCACCGGGGAGCTGTTTTTT
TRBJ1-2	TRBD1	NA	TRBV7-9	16	CASSAFRQGAVYGYTF	TGTGCCAGCAGCGCTTTCCGACAGGGGGCCGTCTATGGCTACACCTTC
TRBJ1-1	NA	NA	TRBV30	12	CAWSLGSTEAFF	TGTGCCTGGAGTTTGGGATCCACTGAAGCTTTCTTT
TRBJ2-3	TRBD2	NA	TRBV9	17	CASSAGLAGVFTDTQYF	TGTGCCAGCAGCGCGGGACTAGCGGGGGTTTTCACAGATACGCAGTATTTT
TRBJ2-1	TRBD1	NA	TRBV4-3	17	CASSLPRDRASYNEQFF	TGCGCCAGCAGCCTTCCCCGGGACAGAGCCTCCTACAATGAGCAGTTCTTC